Following are 17 T cell receptor beta chains from one sample sequenced in a study of tissue T cells after allogeneic stem cell transplantation. Profiled with immunoSEQ multiplex PCR; TCRdb holds only in-frame clones, not every one. The sample includes about 6,600 clones, 48% of them seen just once. Time point denoted: mouse harvest day 7 after allogeneic transplant. Each mouse received 10^7 T-cell-depleted marrow cells plus 10^6 splenic CD5+ T cells by tail vein. The sample was lymph node tissue. These receptors came from a female BALB/c mouse given C57BL/6 T cells with graft-versus-host disease after an allogeneic hematopoietic cell transplant.

Worth noting for this clone: Gene labels here are mouse ones. The read ends 1 residue early relative to the CDR3; the germline J gene fills the gap. J is TRBJ1-3 and V is TRBV15; D gene ambiguous. This CDR3 is 14 amino acids long. V shed 5 bases and J shed 0 bases, with 8 bases lying between them. Germline CDR1 reads SGHND; CDR2 reads FRSKSL. Partial CDR3 DNA: TGTGCCAGCAGTCCGGGAAATTCTGGAAATACGCTCTAT. This codes for CASSPGNSGNTLY. The complete CDR3 reads CASSPGNSGNTLYF.

This clone was counted a few times. Germline and genes: mouse. The CDR3 end falls 1 residue outside the read, so it is completed with the germline J gene. The J gene is TRBJ2-7, the V gene TRBV3; TRBD2 agrees at 9 bases. Germline CDR1 SNHLY, CDR2 FYNGKV (reference sequence). V was clipped by 0 bases and J by 7 bases; unmatched bases: 7. This CDR3 contains 15 residues. This CDR3 is CASSLALTGGWEQYF. The CDR3 bases that were read are TGTGCCAGCAGCTTAGCGCTTACTGGGGGGTGGGAACAGTAC.

In the case of this clone: Gene names are mouse gene names. Read data end 1 residue before the CDR3 end; the end is taken from the germline J gene. The rearrangement links TRBV19 to TRBJ2-5; TRBD2 aligns across 10 bases. The CDR3 has 15 amino acids. CDR1 and CDR2 (germline): FNHDT, SITEND (reference sequence). V shed 4 bases and J 3 bases; nucleotides not matched to a gene: 5. CDR3 DNA, as far as it was read: TGTGCCAGCAGTCCGGGACTGGGGAAACAAGACACCCAGTAC. This codes for CASSPGLGKQDTQY. The whole CDR3 reads CASSPGLGKQDTQYF.

On this clone: Mouse names are used for the genes. The DNA ends 1 residue before the CDR3 does, and the rest of the CDR3 is filled in from the germline J gene. V and J are TRBV26 and TRBJ1-1; possible D gene TRBD1, 5 bases. Germline V gene data show CDR1 as KGHPV and CDR2 as FQNQEV (reference sequence). This CDR3 contains 13 residues. Deletions cut 4 bases from V and 5 bases from J, with 11 bases between. This CDR3 is CASSPGTATEVFF. The sequenced part of the CDR3 DNA is TGTGCCAGCAGTCCCGGGACGGCTACAGAAGTCTTC. The variable domain in full, with the rest retrieved from reference TRBV26 and TRBJ1-1, is NSKVIQTPRYLVKGQGQKAKMRCIPEKGHPVVFWYQQNKNNEFKFLINFQNQEVLQQIDMTEKRFSAECPSNSPCSLEIQSSEAGDSALYLCASSPGTATEVFFGKGTRLTVV.

Note on this clone: Genes and germline are mouse. The read terminates 1 residue before the CDR3 end, so the remaining end is supplied by the germline J gene. The chain combines TRBV12-1 with TRBJ1-3; D uncertain. The V gene's germline CDR1 is SGHSN and CDR2 HYEKVE. CDR3 length equals 14 residues. V was clipped by 0 bases and J by 0 bases, with 5 bases between them. CDR3 DNA (partial): TGTGCCAGCTCTCTCACAGATTCTGGAAATACGCTCTAT. Its translation is CASSLTDSGNTLY. The CDR3 reads in full as CASSLTDSGNTLYF.

This clone is medium-sized within its sample. Each gene name is a mouse one. The CDR3 extends 1 residue past the end of the read, so its final part is completed from the germline J gene. V and J are TRBV13-1 and TRBJ2-7; D possibly corresponds to TRBD2 (6 bases). The CDR3 contains 12 residues. V dropped 5 bases and J dropped 3 bases, with 9 bases sitting between them. Per the germline V gene, CDR1 is NSHNY and CDR2 is SYGAGN. The sequenced CDR3 bases are TGTGCCAGCAGGGGGGACTTCTATGAACAGTAC. This encodes CASRGDFYEQY. The entire CDR3 protein is CASRGDFYEQYF.

A few counts support this clone. Each gene name is a mouse one. The read terminates 1 residue ahead of where the CDR3 ends, so the germline J gene completes it. The chain links TRBV3 to TRBJ1-5; unclear D gene. The germline V and J ends were trimmed by 1 base and 3 bases, with 4 bases remaining between them. Germline V gene data show CDR1 as SNHLY and CDR2 as FYNGKV (reference sequence). This CDR3 spans 13 amino acids. The CDR3 loop reads CASSLVGNQAPLF. CDR3 DNA (partial): TGTGCCAGCAGCTTAGTCGGCAACCAGGCTCCGCTT. The full variable domain, in which reference TRBV3 and TRBJ1-5 provide the parts outside the CDR3, is GPKVLQIPSHQIIDMGQMVTLNCDPVSNHLYFYWYKQILGQQMEFLVNFYNGKVMEKSKLFKDQFSVERPDGSYFTLKIQPTALEDSAVYFCASSLVGNQAPLFGEGTRLSVL.

Concerning this clone itself: Gene names and germline match the mouse. CDR3 sequence: CASGELENQDTQYF. The sequenced part of the CDR3 DNA is TGTGCCAGCGGTGAATTGGAGAACCAAGACACCCAGTAC. The chain recombines TRBV13-2 with TRBJ2-5; D unclear. The read comes to an end 1 residue before the CDR3 does, leaving the germline J gene to fill in the end. The CDR3 consists of 14 residues. Trimming stripped 2 bases from V and 0 bases from J, with 7 bases between. Germline V gene lookup returns CDR1 NNHNN and CDR2 SYGAGS (reference sequence).

By its share, this clone is medium-sized. The gene names given are mouse names. Read data end 1 residue before the CDR3 end; the end is taken from the germline J gene. The V and J genes are TRBV29 and TRBJ1-1; 9 bases map to TRBD1. CDR1 and CDR2 from the germline V gene are MSHET and SYDVDS. This CDR3 comprises 14 residues. V shed 8 bases, J shed 0 bases, and the junction held 4 bases outside the gene matches. CDR3 protein: CASEQGAQNTEVFF. The covered CDR3 bases are TGTGCTAGCGAACAGGGGGCGCAGAACACAGAAGTCTTC. Full variable domain (missing parts from reference TRBV29 and TRBJ1-1): DMKVTQMPRYLIKRMGENVLLECGQDMSHETMYWYRQDPGLGLQLIYISYDVDSNSEGDIPKGYRVSRKKREHFSLILDSAKTNQTSVYFCASEQGAQNTEVFFGKGTRLTVV.

This clone was picked up a small number of times. Any gene name here is a mouse gene name. Read coverage stops 1 residue before the CDR3 terminus; the germline J gene supplies the remainder. The chain has TRBV26 and TRBJ1-3; D gene uncertain. Germline loops: CDR1 KGHPV, CDR2 FQNQEV (reference sequence). With 6 bases removed from V and 0 bases from J, the gap between germline ends came to 9 bases. The CDR3 is 14 amino acids. Partial CDR3 DNA: TGTGCCAGCAGCCCGAGGAATTCTGGAAATACGCTCTAT. This codes for CASSPRNSGNTLY. The CDR3, in full, reads CASSPRNSGNTLYF. Filled out from reference TRBV26 and TRBJ1-3, the complete variable domain reads NSKVIQTPRYLVKGQGQKAKMRCIPEKGHPVVFWYQQNKNNEFKFLINFQNQEVLQQIDMTEKRFSAECPSNSPCSLEIQSSEAGDSALYLCASSPRNSGNTLYFGEGSRLIVV.

Comments on this clone: Gene names follow the mouse nomenclature. Read data end 1 residue before the CDR3 end; the end is taken from the germline J gene. The chain combines TRBV16 with TRBJ1-1; D may be TRBD1 (5 bases). This CDR3 region has 16 residues. V lost 0 bases and J lost 0, with 11 bases in between. The germline gives CDR1 SGHSA, CDR2 FRNQAP. The CDR3 protein is CASSLDGRAANTEVFF. Incomplete CDR3 DNA: TGTGCAAGCAGCTTAGATGGCAGGGCTGCAAACACAGAAGTCTTC.

Of note for this clone: The gene names here belong to mouse. The read halts 1 residue ahead of the CDR3 end, with the missing end drawn from the germline J gene. The chain links TRBV3 to TRBJ2-4, with TRBD1 matching over 7 bases. CDR3 length: 13 residues. J was trimmed by 5 bases and V by 5 bases; bases with no gene match: 4. The germline gives CDR1 SNHLY, CDR2 FYNGKV (reference sequence). The CDR3 region is CASSPGTANTLYF. Incomplete CDR3 DNA: TGTGCCAGCAGCCCCGGGACAGCAAACACCTTGTAC.

On this clone: Gene names and germline match the mouse. The read gets to within 1 residue of the CDR3 end, and the germline J gene fills in the rest. The genes are TRBV26 and TRBJ1-6; D unclear. TRBJ1-6 falls under the ORF class, with uncertain function. This CDR3 spans 13 amino acids. CDR1 KGHPV and CDR2 FQNQEV come from the germline V gene (reference sequence). Trimming took off 0 bases at V and 4 bases at J, with 1 base between the two ends. The chain's CDR3 is CASSLSYNSPLYF. Incomplete CDR3 DNA: TGTGCCAGCAGTCTGTCGTATAATTCGCCCCTCTAC.

For this clone: The genes and germline here are from mouse. The read falls 1 residue short of the CDR3 end, and the missing part is taken from the germline J gene. The chain joins TRBV23 to TRBJ2-3; TRBD1, the table's D call, lacks a check against the DNA. This CDR3 has 14 residues. Germline V gives CDR1 KGHTA, CDR2 FQNQQP. The sequenced part of the CDR3 DNA is TGCTCCAGCGGGGGACAGGGGCGTGCAGAAACGCTGTAT. It yields the protein CSSGGQGRAETLY. The full CDR3 is CSSGGQGRAETLYF.

Turning to this clone: The gene symbols are mouse symbols. Read coverage stops 1 residue before the CDR3 terminus; the germline J gene supplies the remainder. The chain joins TRBV1 to TRBJ2-7; D is unresolved. This CDR3 is built from 13 residues. Germline CDR1 NSQYPW, CDR2 LRSPGD (reference sequence). Trimming took off 1 base at V and 4 bases at J, with 8 bases between the two ends. The chain's CDR3 is CTCSAVQPYEQYF. The CDR3 bases that were read are TGCACCTGCAGTGCAGTTCAGCCATATGAACAGTAC.

Judged by abundance, this clone is medium-sized. Each gene name is a mouse one. The read comes to an end 1 residue before the CDR3 does, leaving the germline J gene to fill in the end. The gene calls are TRBV15 and TRBJ2-7, with 7 nucleotides matching TRBD2. The CDR3 runs 14 residues. Germline V gene lookup returns CDR1 SGHND and CDR2 FRSKSL. V gave up 3 bases and J gave up 0 bases; unmatched junction bases: 2. CDR3 DNA (partial): TGTGCCAGCAGTTTGGGGGGGAGCTCCTATGAACAGTAC. This gives the protein CASSLGGSSYEQY. The CDR3 in full is CASSLGGSSYEQYF. The full variable domain, completed using reference TRBV15 and TRBJ2-7, is DAGVTQTPRHEVAEKGQTIILKCEPVSGHNDLFWYRQTKIQGLELLSYFRSKSLMEDGGAFKDRFKAEMLNSSFSTLKIQPTEPKDSAVYLCASSLGGSSYEQYFGPGTRLTVL.

Concerning this clone: Genes and germline come from the mouse. The sequence runs out 1 residue before the end of the CDR3; the remainder is reconstructed from the germline J gene. The rearrangement uses TRBV12-2 and TRBJ2-3, with D possibly matching TRBD2 (7 bases). The V end lost 4 bases, the J end lost 0 bases, and 10 bases lay between the germline ends. This CDR3 is 14 amino acids long. Germline V gene data show CDR1 as SGHLS and CDR2 as HYDKME. The sequenced part of the CDR3 DNA is TGTGCCAGCTCCCCGGGGGGCAGTGCAGAAACGCTGTAT. It specifies CASSPGGSAETLY. The whole CDR3 is CASSPGGSAETLYF. The variable domain in full, completed from reference TRBV12-2 and TRBJ2-3, reads NSGVVQSPRYIIKGKGERSILKCIPISGHLSVAWYQQTQGQELKFFIQHYDKMERDKGNLPSRFSVQQFDDYHSEMNMSALELEDSAVYFCASSPGGSAETLYFGSGTRLTVL.